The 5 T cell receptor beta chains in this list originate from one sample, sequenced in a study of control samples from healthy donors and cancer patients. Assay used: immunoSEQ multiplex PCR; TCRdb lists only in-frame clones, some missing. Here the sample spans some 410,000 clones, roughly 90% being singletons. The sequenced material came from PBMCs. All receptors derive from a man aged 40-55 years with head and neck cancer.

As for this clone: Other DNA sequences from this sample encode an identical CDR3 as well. For the CDR3, the DNA is TGTGCCAGCAGCTTGTTAGGGACCGGGGAGCTGTTTTTT. This codes for CASSLLGTGELFF. The V and J genes are TRBV3-1 (or the pseudogene TRBV3-2) and TRBJ2-2, with D unclear. Germline values: CDR1 LGHDT, CDR2 YNNKEL (reference sequence). Trimming took off 5 bases at V and 5 bases at J, with 9 bases between the two ends. The CDR3 contains 13 residues.

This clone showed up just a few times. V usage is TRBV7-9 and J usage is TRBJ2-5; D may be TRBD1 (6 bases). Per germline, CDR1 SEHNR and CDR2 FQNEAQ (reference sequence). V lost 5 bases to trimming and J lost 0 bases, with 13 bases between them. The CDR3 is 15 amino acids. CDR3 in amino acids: CASSGDRLYQETQYF. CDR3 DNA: TGTGCCAGCAGCGGAGACAGGCTGTACCAAGAGACCCAGTACTTC.

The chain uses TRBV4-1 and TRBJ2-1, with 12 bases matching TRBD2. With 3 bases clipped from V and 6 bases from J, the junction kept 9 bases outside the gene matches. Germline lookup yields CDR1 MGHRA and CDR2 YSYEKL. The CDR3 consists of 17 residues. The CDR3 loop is CASSHTSGGYHPNEQFF. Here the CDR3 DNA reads TGCGCCAGCAGCCATACTAGCGGGGGGTACCATCCCAATGAGCAGTTCTTC.

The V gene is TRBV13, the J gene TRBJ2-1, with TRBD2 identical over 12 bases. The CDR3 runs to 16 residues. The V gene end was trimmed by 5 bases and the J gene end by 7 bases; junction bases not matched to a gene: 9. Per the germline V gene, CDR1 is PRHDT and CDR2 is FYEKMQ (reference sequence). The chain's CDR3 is CASSARLAGEKNEQFF. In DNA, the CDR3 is TGTGCCAGCAGCGCCCGACTAGCGGGGGAAAAGAATGAGCAGTTCTTC. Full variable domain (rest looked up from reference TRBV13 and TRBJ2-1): AAGVIQSPRHLIKEKRETATLKCYPIPRHDTVYWYQQGPGQDPQFLISFYEKMQSDKGSIPDRFSAQQFSDYHSELNMSSLELGDSALYFCASSARLAGEKNEQFFGPGTRLTVL.

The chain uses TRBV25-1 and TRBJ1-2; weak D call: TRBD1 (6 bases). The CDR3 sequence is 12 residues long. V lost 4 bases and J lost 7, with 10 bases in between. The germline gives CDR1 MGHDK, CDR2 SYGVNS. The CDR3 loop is CASSANRAGYTF. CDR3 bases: TGTGCCAGCAGTGCAAACAGGGCTGGCTACACCTTC.